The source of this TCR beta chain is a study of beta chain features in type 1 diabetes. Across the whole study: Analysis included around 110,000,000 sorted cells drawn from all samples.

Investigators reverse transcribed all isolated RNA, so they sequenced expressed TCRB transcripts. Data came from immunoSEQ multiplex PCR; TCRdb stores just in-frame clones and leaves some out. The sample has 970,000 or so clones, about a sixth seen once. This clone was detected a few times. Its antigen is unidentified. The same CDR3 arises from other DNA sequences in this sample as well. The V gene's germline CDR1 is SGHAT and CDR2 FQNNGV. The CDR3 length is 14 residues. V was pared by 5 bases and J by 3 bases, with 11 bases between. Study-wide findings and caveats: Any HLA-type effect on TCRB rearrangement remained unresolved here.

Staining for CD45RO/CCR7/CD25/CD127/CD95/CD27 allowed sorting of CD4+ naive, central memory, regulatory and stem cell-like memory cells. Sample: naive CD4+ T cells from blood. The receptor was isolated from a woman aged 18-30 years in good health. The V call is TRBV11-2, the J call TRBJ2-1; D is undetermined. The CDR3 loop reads CASSLVAVYNEQFF. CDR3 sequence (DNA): TGTGCCAGCAGCCTAGTGGCCGTCTACAATGAGCAGTTCTTC.